The T cell receptor beta chain described here comes from a study of PD-L1 blockade in urothelial cancer. About the study: Blood analysis took place 3 weeks (second dose) and 6 weeks after treatment start.

Time point reported: pretreatment peripheral blood. TCRdb's table, derived via immunoSEQ multiplex PCR, lists solely in-frame clones and lacks some. The sample lists under 55,000 clones; 88% were seen once. Per the germline V gene, CDR1 is SEHNR and CDR2 is FQNEAQ (reference sequence). Unmatched junction bases numbered 10, after V lost 6 bases and J lost 2 bases. CDR3 length equals 16 residues. Material: PBMCs, obtained around atezolizumab (anti-PD-L1) treatment. The rearrangement links TRBV7-9 to TRBJ2-1, with TRBD1 matching over 7 bases. The receptor comes from a donor at least 40 years old with urothelial cancer. The CDR3: CASRQPTGTAYNEQFF. The CDR3 DNA follows: TGTGCCAGCAGACAACCCACCGGGACAGCCTACAATGAGCAGTTCTTC.